Shown below are 7 T cell receptor beta chains from a single sample sequenced in a study of blood T cell repertoires in COVID-19. Sequencing was performed with immunoSEQ multiplex PCR; in TCRdb, only in-frame clones are kept and a portion is missing. The data hold under 200,000 clones, with 87% observed a single time. The sequenced material came from peripheral blood. These TCRs come from a man aged 40-55 years with active or convalescent COVID-19.

This clone was seen once. The genes are TRBV7-8 and TRBJ2-7, with a tentative D call TRBD1 (6 bases). V was shortened by 6 bases and J by 6 bases, with 15 bases between the two germline ends. The CDR3 has 13 residues. Germline CDR1 and CDR2: SGHVS and FQNEAQ. CDR3 in amino acids: CASSPYRDREQYF. CDR3 DNA sequence: TGTGCCAGCAGTCCCTACAGGGACCGCGAGCAGTACTTC.

This chain links TRBV7-9 with TRBJ2-7; tentatively, D is TRBD1 (6 bases). Germline lookup yields CDR1 SEHNR and CDR2 FQNEAQ (reference sequence). Trimming left V 5 bases short and J 2 bases short, with 13 bases between. This CDR3 contains 14 residues. Here the CDR3 DNA reads TGTGCCAGCAGCAAAGCCGGACAGCCCTACGAGCAGTACTTC. Encoded protein: CASSKAGQPYEQYF.

The V gene is TRBV10-3, the J gene TRBJ2-7, with D maybe TRBD2 (5 bases). The CDR3 has 16 amino acids. Germline V gene data show CDR1 as ENHRY and CDR2 as SYGVKD. Trimming took off 0 bases at V and 8 bases at J, with 20 bases between the two ends. CDR3 bases: TGTGCCATCAGTGAGTCACGGAGGAATTACGAATTCCAGCAGTACTTC. Amino acids: CAISESRRNYEFQQYF.

The chain is built from TRBV5-1 and TRBJ1-1, with D unclear. The CDR3 is 14 residues long. CDR1 SGHRS and CDR2 YFSETQ come from the germline V gene. Trimming pared 0 bases from V and 1 base from J, leaving 7 bases between. In nucleotides, the CDR3 is TGCGCCAGCAGCTTGGTCTGGCAGAACACTGAAGCTTTCTTT. Its protein is CASSLVWQNTEAFF.

DNA of the CDR3: TGTGCCAGCAGTGAAGGTGCCGGGACTTCTTATGGCTACACCTTC. Protein: CASSEGAGTSYGYTF. V is TRBV6-1 and J is TRBJ1-2, with a weak D call TRBD1 (5 bases). The CDR3 runs 15 residues. Per germline, CDR1 MNHNS and CDR2 SASEGT. With 1 base removed from V and 5 bases from J, the gap between germline ends came to 14 bases.

V and J are TRBV14 and TRBJ1-1, with 7 bases matching TRBD1. From germline, CDR1 is SGHDN and CDR2 FVKESK. J lost 5 bases, V lost 6 bases, and 6 bases had no gene match. The CDR3 spans 13 residues. DNA of the CDR3: TGTGCCAGCAGAAGACAGGGAATAACTGAAGCTTTCTTT. This encodes CASRRQGITEAFF.

V and J are TRBV9 and TRBJ2-4; 8 nucleotides align to TRBD1. The CDR3 sequence is 11 residues long. The germline gives CDR1 SGDLS, CDR2 YYNGEE. V dropped 3 bases and J dropped 13; count of bases not matched to a gene: 3. The DNA of the CDR3 is TGTGCCAGCAGCGATGGACAGGGACAGTACTTC. It translates to CASSDGQGQYF.